The subject of this entry is one T cell receptor beta chain. This entry belongs to a study of control samples from healthy donors and cancer patients. Measured with immunoSEQ multiplex PCR; TCRdb has only the in-frame clones, and not every one. The table has fewer than 70,000 clones, roughly 80% seen once. The specimen was PBMCs. This receptor was obtained from a woman between 50 and 59 years old with lung cancer.

In DNA form, the CDR3 reads TGTGCCAGCAGTTTTGGGGGGGGACAGGGGGCCTCTGGCTACACCTTC. Encoded protein: CASSFGGGQGASGYTF. The chain employs TRBV27 and TRBJ1-2; 12 bases are a match to TRBD1. The CDR3 has 16 amino acids. Germline assignment: CDR1 MNHEY and CDR2 SMNVEV (reference sequence). J was trimmed by 7 bases and V by 3 bases; bases with no gene match: 9.